This TCR beta chain was observed in a study of cytomegalovirus exposure and HLA in healthy donors. The V gene's germline CDR1 is MNHEY and CDR2 SVGAGI. There are 16 residues in the CDR3. Trimming cost V 0 bases and J 4 bases, with 13 bases left between them. Profiled with immunoSEQ multiplex PCR; TCRdb holds only in-frame clones, not every one. The sample has approximately 150,000 clones, around 81% seen once. This clone was counted a single time. The sequencing input was PBMCs. The TCR comes from a man younger than 45 in good health and CMV-seropositive. The rearrangement joins TRBV6-5 to TRBJ2-1, with D perhaps TRBD1 (6 bases). CDR3 region: CASSYSPRGIYNEQFF. CDR3 nucleotides: TGTGCCAGCAGTTACTCTCCCAGGGGCATATACAATGAGCAGTTCTTC.